Listed here are 8 T cell receptor beta chains from one sample, sequenced in a study of blood T cells in healthy people across ages (dated by TCRdb to between 2014 and 2016). The library was produced with 5' RACE. Sequenced using an Illumina HiSeq 2500. A second 7 to 11 cycle PCR used a sample-barcoded 5' primer and a J-beta primer mix. TCRdb itself trimmed the public reads at Q25 with fastp, ran MiXCR and retained productive beta chains. Entries are consolidated by CDR3 protein sequence, retaining the most common genes and DNA. The sample has around 1.5 million distinct CDR3 sequences on record, 42% of them singletons. Less than 8% of the sample is in the top ten clones. Sequencing was carried out using blood. The receptors come from a woman aged 18 to 35 in good health.

This clonotype was counted between two and nine times. V usage is TRBV7-2 and J usage is TRBJ2-1; weak D call: TRBD2 (5 bases). Germline CDR1 SGHTA, CDR2 FQGNSA. This CDR3 region has 16 residues. V was shortened by 6 bases and J by 2 bases, with 17 bases between the two germline ends. The chain's CDR3 is CASREQGSAAYNEQFF. CDR3 nucleotides: TGTGCCAGCAGAGAACAAGGGAGCGCCGCCTACAATGAGCAGTTCTTC.

Note on this clonotype: A clone one base away is much larger, so this may be a read error. The chain joins TRBV7-2 to TRBJ1-2; no clear D gene. Germline V gene lookup returns CDR1 SGHTA and CDR2 FQGNSA. V was pared by 2 bases and J by 8 bases, with 6 bases between. The CDR3 consists of 11 residues. CDR3 DNA: TGTGCCAGCAGCTTATTCCGCGGCTACACCTTC. This translates into CASSLFRGYTF.

The gene calls are TRBV21-1 and TRBJ2-1; the D call of TRBD1 is as the table states it, not checked on the DNA. TRBV21-1 is a pseudogene segment. This CDR3 comprises 15 residues. The CDR3 DNA follows: TGTGCCAGCAGGACGAACGGGGGTAACTACAATGAGCAGTTCTTC. Translation gives CASRTNGGNYNEQFF.

This clonotype was observed a handful of times. The genes are TRBV29-1 and TRBJ2-5; D remains unclear. The J call may be incorrect, as the DNA end agrees better with TRBJ2-7. Looked up from germline, CDR1 is SQVTM and CDR2 is ANQGSEA. This CDR3 has 12 amino acids. The DNA of the CDR3 is TGCAGCGTTGTAGGCCCGCTGGGCGAGCAGTACTTC. Protein sequence: CSVVGPLGEQYF.

The sample holds a few counts of this clonotype. The chain is built from TRBV14 and TRBJ2-3; no clear D. The CDR3 loop spans 13 amino acids. In germline, CDR1 is SGHDN, CDR2 FVKESK. The ends were cut back, 0 bases at V and 6 bases at J, with 7 bases in the middle. CDR3 sequence: CASSQEITDTQYF. Here the CDR3 DNA reads TGTGCCAGCAGCCAAGAAATTACGGATACGCAGTATTTT. Based on the CDR3 plus reference TRBV14 and TRBJ2-3, the full variable domain is EAGVTQFPSHSVIEKGQTVTLRCDPISGHDNLYWYRRVMGKEIKFLLHFVKESKQDESGMPNNRFLAERTGGTYSTLKVQPAELEDSGVYFCASSQEITDTQYFGPGTRLTVL.

The chain joins TRBV7-9 to TRBJ1-2; 8 nucleotides align to TRBD1. This CDR3 region has 14 residues. V was pared by 5 bases and J by 8 bases, with 10 bases of the junction left unmatched. From germline, CDR1 is SEHNR and CDR2 FQNEAQ (reference sequence). This chain's CDR3 is CASSTDRDRRGYTF. The CDR3, as DNA: TGTGCCAGCAGCACGGACAGGGACCGTCGGGGCTACACCTTC.

Regarding this clonotype: Relative to the germline gene, one junction end is altered; a read error may explain this. V is TRBV6-8 and J is TRBJ2-7; the match to TRBD1 covers 12 bases. The CDR3 is 18 residues long. Germline V gene data show CDR1 as MNHGY and CDR2 as SAAAGT. The CDR3 loop is CASSSAYGGDRGHCERYF. As DNA, the CDR3 is TGTGCCAGCAGTTCCGCCTATGGGGGGGACAGGGGGCATTGCGAGCGGTACTTC.

This clonotype came up a few times. This chain uses TRBV20-1 with TRBJ1-1, with D possibly TRBD1 on 6 matching bases. Per germline, CDR1 DFQATT and CDR2 SNEGSKA (reference sequence). The CDR3 contains 14 residues. The V end lost 5 bases, the J end lost 1 base, and 14 bases lay between the germline ends. This chain's CDR3 is CSAPDRIKNTEAFF. The DNA of the CDR3 is TGCAGTGCTCCGGACAGAATAAAGAACACTGAAGCTTTCTTT.